Listed here is a single TCR beta chain. No antigen is known for it. This specimen belongs to a study of shared clonotypes between healthy human individuals. Repertoires were generated with immunoSEQ multiplex PCR, while TCRdb's copy carries only in-frame clones and drops some. The sample shows approximately 1.4 million clones, approximately 98% of them seen only once. The length of the CDR3 is 14 residues. Per germline, CDR1 SGDLS and CDR2 YYNGEE. V lost 3 bases and J 4 bases, leaving 11 bases between the germline ends. General study results and limits: A small donor pool kept down the genetic and exposure-history diversity that was represented. Estimated clonotype richness was generally higher in naive than memory subsets. For naive CD4 cells, approximately 4.8% of clonotypes were shared across a handful of donors.

Source material: naive CD4+ T cells sorted from blood. The sample's subset: CD45RA+ positively selected. This sequence joins TRBV9 and TRBJ1-3; TRBD1 might be the D (5 bases). This receptor was taken from a man aged 25 to 40 in good health. CDR3 amino acids: CASSASGGGNTIYF. The CDR3 nucleotides are TGTGCCAGCAGCGCCAGCGGGGGAGGAAACACCATATATTTT.